A single sample gave rise to the 24 T cell receptor beta chains below, sequenced in a study of blood T cells in healthy people across ages. A second PCR of 7 to 11 cycles used a sample-barcoded 5' primer and a J-beta primer mix. TCRdb redid the calling of the 5' RACE reads with MiXCR, one entry per CDR3 protein. The sample contains more than 650,000 distinct CDR3 sequences, under 30% of which appear only once. The sample was also linked to a second study, of T cells of mothers and their children.

Sequenced: blood. All receptors derive from a boy younger than 18 in good health.

This clonotype was observed a handful of times. The junction shows a germline mismatch at one end, possibly a read error. The genes are TRBV20-1 and TRBJ2-7; D remains unclear. The CDR3 sequence is 14 residues long. In germline, CDR1 is DFQATT, CDR2 SNEGSKA (reference sequence). CDR3 DNA sequence: TGCAGTGCTAGAGATTCGGGCACCTCCTACGAACAGTACTTC. Amino acids: CSARDSGTSYEQYF.

A few counts support this clonotype. The gene calls are TRBV20-1 and TRBJ2-7, with TRBD2 as a possible D gene (6 bases). Matching the DNA end better, TRBJ2-5 makes the J call doubtful. The CDR3 sequence is 13 residues long. Germline CDR1 and CDR2: DFQATT and SNEGSKA (reference sequence). The CDR3 loop is CSAAREVGETQYF. DNA for the CDR3: TGCAGTGCTGCCAGGGAGGTTGGAGAGACCCAGTACTTC.

This clonotype turned up a few times. The chain joins TRBV4-2 to TRBJ1-5; TRBD1 might be the D (6 bases). The CDR3 is made up of 17 amino acids. V shed 1 base and J shed 3 bases, with 16 bases lying between them. Germline V CDR1 and CDR2: LGHNA, YNFKEQ. This chain's CDR3 is CASSQVGRGGDNQPQHF. CDR3 bases: TGTGCCAGCAGCCAAGTTGGAAGGGGGGGCGACAATCAGCCCCAGCATTTT.

This clonotype was recorded at least ten times. The chain is built from TRBV24-1 and TRBJ2-3, with 7 nucleotides matching TRBD2. Losses at the gene ends were 3 bases for V and 4 bases for J; bases not matched to a gene: 9. Per germline, CDR1 KGHDR and CDR2 SFDVKD. This CDR3 region has 16 residues. DNA of the CDR3: TGTGCCACCAGTGATGGACCTATCCTAGCGGCAGATACGCAGTATTTT. It translates to CATSDGPILAADTQYF.

The chain combines TRBV12-3 or TRBV12-4 with TRBJ2-1; maybe TRBD2 (6 bases). The CDR3 extends over 15 amino acids. Between the trimmed V and J ends, which lost 6 bases and 5 bases, there was a span of 17 bases. The chain's CDR3 is CASSPAPGDDNEQFF. The CDR3 DNA sequence: TGTGCCAGCAGCCCTGCCCCGGGGGATGACAATGAGCAGTTCTTC.

The chain carries TRBV6-6 and TRBJ2-3; D perhaps matches TRBD2 (6 bases). V gave up 2 bases and J gave up 5 bases, with 14 bases separating them. The CDR3 is made up of 15 amino acids. CDR1 MNHNY and CDR2 SVGAGI come from the germline V gene (reference sequence). This CDR3 reads CASSYLARDLDTQYF. Here the CDR3 DNA reads TGTGCCAGCAGTTACCTAGCGCGGGACTTAGATACGCAGTATTTT.

This clonotype was counted only a few times. The chain carries TRBV7-9 and TRBJ1-1; D is uncertain. CDR1 is SEHNR, CDR2 FQNEAQ, per germline (reference sequence). Trimming left V 3 bases short and J 3 bases short, with 8 bases between. This CDR3 comprises 13 residues. The DNA for the CDR3 is TGTGCCAGCAGCTTGGGGTATTACACTGAAGCTTTCTTT. Translated, it gives CASSLGYYTEAFF.

The V and J genes are TRBV6-2 or TRBV6-3 and TRBJ2-3; D is unclear. CDR3 size: 15 residues. The germline V gene has CDR1 MNHEY and CDR2 SVGEGT. The V end was cut by 5 bases, the J end by 0 bases, with 12 bases between. The CDR3 here is CASSTDPSSTDTQYF. Written as DNA, the CDR3 is TGTGCCAGCAGTACAGATCCCTCCAGCACAGATACGCAGTATTTT.

The V call is TRBV4-1, the J call TRBJ2-4; D unclear. The CDR3 runs to 15 residues. V gave up 1 base and J gave up 0 bases, with 7 bases separating them. CDR1 is MGHRA and CDR2 is YSYEKL in the germline V gene. The CDR3 here is CASSQVVVAKNIQYF. CDR3 coding DNA: TGCGCCAGCAGCCAAGTTGTTGTAGCCAAAAACATTCAGTACTTC.

This clonotype was counted only a few times. CDR3 bases: TGTGCCAGCAAGACTAGCGGGGTGGAGACCCAGTACTTC. Its translation: CASKTSGVETQYF. This chain joins TRBV12-3 or TRBV12-4 and TRBJ2-5; 11 nucleotides agree with TRBD2. The CDR3 runs 13 residues. Trimming took 7 bases from V and 5 from J; bases not matched to a gene: 3.

The chain recombines TRBV10-3 with TRBJ1-6; D not certain. V dropped 6 bases and J dropped 7 bases, with 10 bases sitting between them. The CDR3 totals 13 residues. Germline V gene lookup returns CDR1 ENHRY and CDR2 SYGVKD. The CDR3 region is CAIRGQSNSPLHF. CDR3 bases: TGTGCCATCAGAGGGCAGTCAAATTCACCCCTCCACTTT.

This clonotype turned up a few times. The chain joins TRBV12-3 or TRBV12-4 to TRBJ2-1, with TRBD1 matching 7 bases. There are 13 residues in the CDR3. V shed 6 bases and J 9 bases; nucleotides not matched to a gene: 8. The DNA of the CDR3 is TGTGCCAGCAGCGATAGGACAGGCGGTGAGCAGTTCTTC. Protein product: CASSDRTGGEQFF.

The J gene is TRBJ2-1, the V gene TRBV9; D gene uncertain. This CDR3 spans 14 amino acids. V was trimmed by 3 bases and J by 2 bases, leaving 9 bases between them. CDR1 SGDLS and CDR2 YYNGEE come from the germline V gene. The CDR3 spells CASSDLSTYNEQFF. The CDR3, as DNA: TGTGCCAGCAGCGACTTGTCTACCTACAATGAGCAGTTCTTC. The full variable domain, completed using reference TRBV9 and TRBJ2-1, is DSGVTQTPKHLITATGQRVTLRCSPRSGDLSVYWYQQSLDQGLQFLIQYYNGEERAKGNILERFSAQQFPDLHSELNLSSLELGDSALYFCASSDLSTYNEQFFGPGTRLTVL.

This clonotype has just a few counts. This chain connects TRBV11-2 to TRBJ1-1; D gene uncertain. V was trimmed by 2 bases and J by 12 bases, leaving 16 bases between them. CDR3 length equals 13 residues. Germline loops: CDR1 SGHAT, CDR2 FQNNGV. The CDR3 sequence: CASSLIRKPEPFF. The CDR3, as DNA: TGTGCCAGCAGCTTAATTAGAAAACCGGAACCTTTCTTT.

The V and J genes are TRBV6-5 and TRBJ2-3; D is possibly TRBD2 (6 bases). The CDR3 contains 14 residues. Trimming stripped 5 bases from V and 1 base from J, with 10 bases between. From germline, CDR1 is MNHEY and CDR2 SVGAGI. For the CDR3, the DNA is TGTGCCAGCAGTCAGACTAGTGGCACAGATACGCAGTATTTT. It codes for CASSQTSGTDTQYF.

This chain uses TRBV6-5 with TRBJ2-4; D is tentatively TRBD1 or TRBD2 (5 bases each). CDR3 length equals 15 residues. Germline assignment: CDR1 MNHEY and CDR2 SVGAGI. V was trimmed by 2 bases and J by 2 bases, leaving 10 bases between them. The CDR3: CASSYGTLSKNIQYF. CDR3 coding DNA: TGTGCCAGCAGTTACGGGACCCTGTCCAAAAACATTCAGTACTTC.

V gene TRBV28 combines with J gene TRBJ2-6, with D tentatively TRBD1 or TRBD2 (5 bases each). Trimming took off 6 bases at V and 4 bases at J, with 16 bases between the two ends. CDR1 MDHEN and CDR2 SYDVKM come from the germline V gene. The CDR3 has 16 residues. The CDR3 sequence: CASRLRPGPGANVLTF. In nucleotides, the CDR3 is TGTGCCAGCAGATTGAGACCGGGACCCGGGGCCAACGTCCTGACTTTC.

This clonotype was counted a few times. V is TRBV11-2 and J is TRBJ2-3; D unclear. The germline CDR1 and CDR2 sequences are SGHAT and FQNNGV. The V and J ends lost 2 bases and 1 base respectively, with 13 bases between them. The CDR3 consists of 16 residues. The DNA for the CDR3 is TGTGCCAGCAGCTTATGGAGCCCGGCTGGCACAGATACGCAGTATTTT. This gives the protein CASSLWSPAGTDTQYF.

The V gene is TRBV27, the J gene TRBJ1-4, with a possible D match to TRBD1 (6 bases). Trimming shortened V by 8 bases and J by 8 bases, and 12 bases separated the two germline ends. From germline, CDR1 is MNHEY and CDR2 SMNVEV (reference sequence). The CDR3 is 12 amino acids. CDR3 coding DNA: TGTGCCAGCGGGACAATACGGGAAAAACTGTTTTTT. Translating gives CASGTIREKLFF.

This clonotype was seen a handful of times. The chain combines TRBV3-1 with TRBJ2-4; D is uncertain. Deletions cut 3 bases from V and 9 bases from J, with 12 bases between. Looked up from germline, CDR1 is LGHDT and CDR2 is YNNKEL (reference sequence). The CDR3 loop spans 13 amino acids. CDR3 sequence (DNA): TGTGCCAGCAGCCAGGAGATAGCAACCATTCAGTACTTC. Amino acids: CASSQEIATIQYF.

In DNA form, the CDR3 reads TGTGCCAGCAGCCCCGGCCTGGGAATCAGGGCGGGAAATGAGCAGTTCTTC. It is translated as CASSPGLGIRAGNEQFF. The rearrangement uses TRBV14 and TRBJ2-1; perhaps TRBD2 as D (6 bases). Trimming shortened V by 4 bases and J by 7 bases, and 23 bases separated the two germline ends. Looked up from germline, CDR1 is SGHDN and CDR2 is FVKESK. The CDR3 sequence is 17 residues long.

In its sample, this clonotype was seen a few times. This rearrangement joins TRBV12-3 or TRBV12-4 to TRBJ2-5; 11 positions match TRBD2. The CDR3 has 15 residues. V was pared by 6 bases and J by 2 bases, with 5 bases of the junction left unmatched. CDR3 residues: CASSQTSGMQETQYF. CDR3 coding DNA: TGTGCCAGCAGCCAGACTAGCGGGATGCAAGAGACCCAGTACTTC.

The chain uses TRBV27 and TRBJ1-1; a possible D gene is TRBD1 (6 bases). This CDR3 is 15 amino acids long. V lost 6 bases and J lost 4, with 18 bases in between. Per germline, CDR1 MNHEY and CDR2 SMNVEV (reference sequence). The CDR3 DNA is TGTGCCAGCAGCGAAAAAGGGCCAGGGGTCACTGAAGCTTTCTTT. As protein: CASSEKGPGVTEAFF.

Of note for this clonotype: A read error may produce the germline difference seen at one junction end. The rearrangement joins TRBV20-1 to TRBJ1-4; tentatively, D is TRBD1 (5 bases). The germline CDR1 and CDR2 sequences are DFQATT and SNEGSKA (reference sequence). The CDR3 length is 12 residues. The CDR3 region is CSALGRNGKLFF. CDR3 in DNA: TGCAGTGCATTGGGACGGAATGGAAAACTGTTTTTT.